This TCR beta chain appears in the sequencing data of a study of T cells in Graves' hyperthyroidism and ophthalmopathy. Study conclusions and caveats: Most clonotypes that expanded in the thyroid above 0.001 also showed up in blood.

The source material, RNA transcripts, was used to amplify TCR beta CDR3 regions. First-round RT-PCR with HTBI primers amplified the TCR CDR3 region. TCRdb ran MiXCR on the multiplex PCR reads and lists one entry per CDR3 protein. The sample consists of roughly 840,000 distinct CDR3 sequences, over 35% of them appearing once. Stable disease denoted Graves' hyperthyroidism without ophthalmopathy progression within 18 months. Concerning this clonotype: Its antigen is not known. This may arise from a read error, as a much more abundant clone is one base away.

This CDR3 contains 14 residues. Germline V gene lookup returns CDR1 LNHDA and CDR2 SQIVND (reference sequence). The germline V and J ends were trimmed by 3 bases and 6 bases, with 14 bases remaining between them. The sequence derives from a man in his late teens or twenties with Graves' hyperthyroidism. Sequenced sample: blood. The chain carries TRBV19 and TRBJ1-2; weak D call: TRBD1 (5 bases). CDR3 loop: CASSIDGGSDGYTF. In DNA, the CDR3 is TGTGCCAGTAGTATTGACGGGGGTAGTGATGGCTACACCTTC. Complete variable domain (other parts from reference TRBV19 and TRBJ1-2): DGGITQSPKYLFRKEGQNVTLSCEQNLNHDAMYWYRQDPGQGLRLIYYSQIVNDFQKGDIAEGYSVSREKKESFPLTVTSAQKNPTAFYLCASSIDGGSDGYTFGSGTRLTVV.